These 30 T cell receptor beta chains share one sample of origin, sequenced in a study of human T cells and chemical hapten exposure. Time point defined: patch test 1, 2 weeks after DPC sensitization. Sample treatment: therapeutic diphenylcyclopropenone sensitization with weekly scalp DPC. TCRdb called the RACE reads again in MiXCR, with one record for every CDR3 protein. The data show approximately 80,000 distinct CDR3 sequences, around 11% seen once. Sequencing used whole blood, obtained in connection with sensitization to the hapten diphenylcyclopropenone (DPC). The receptors originated from a woman in her fifties or sixties with alopecia areata. Some clones in this sample may be carry-over from other donors' samples.

The CDR3 protein is CASSLSPSFYEQYF. CDR3 bases: TGTGCCAGCAGCTTAAGCCCCTCTTTTTACGAGCAGTACTTC. This sequence joins TRBV11-2 and TRBJ2-7; D is uncertain. The CDR3 consists of 14 residues. The germline CDR1 and CDR2 sequences are SGHAT and FQNNGV. V was cut by 2 bases and J by 4 bases, with 12 bases left in between.

The chain links TRBV20-1 to TRBJ2-1; D uncertain. The CDR3 consists of 15 residues. The germline V gene has CDR1 DFQATT and CDR2 SNEGSKA (reference sequence). Trimming stripped 0 bases from V and 6 bases from J, with 15 bases between. Here the CDR3 reads CSARDPGFPGNEQFF. The CDR3 coding sequence is TGCAGTGCTAGAGACCCAGGTTTTCCCGGCAATGAGCAGTTCTTC.

Many counts were recorded for this clonotype. The V call is TRBV21-1, the J call TRBJ1-1; the DNA was not compared with TRBD1, the D call given in the table. TRBV21-1 counts as a pseudogene. The CDR3 runs to 13 residues. CDR3 sequence (DNA): TGTGCCAGCAGCAAAGCCGGGACAACTGAAGCTTTCTTT. It is translated as CASSKAGTTEAFF.

This clonotype showed up just a few times. V and J are TRBV29-1 and TRBJ2-3; 9 bases line up with TRBD1. V gave up 3 bases and J gave up 4 bases; unmatched junction bases: 2. There are 13 residues in the CDR3. Germline V gene data show CDR1 as SQVTM and CDR2 as ANQGSEA. Here the CDR3 reads CSVEGQGPDTQYF. CDR3 nucleotide sequence: TGCAGCGTTGAGGGACAGGGCCCAGATACGCAGTATTTT.

The chain couples TRBV27 to TRBJ2-1, with TRBD2 matching 11 bases. The V gene end was trimmed by 2 bases and the J gene end by 8 bases; junction bases not matched to a gene: 14. Germline values: CDR1 MNHEY, CDR2 SMNVEV (reference sequence). The CDR3 length is 18 residues. As DNA, the CDR3 is TGTGCCAGCAGTTTACTCCTGTTAGCGGGAGGGCCTTCGGATGAGCAGTTCTTC. Encoded protein: CASSLLLLAGGPSDEQFF.

The genes are TRBV6-5 and TRBJ2-3, with D perhaps matching TRBD2 (5 bases). The CDR3 spans 14 residues. The germline V and J ends were trimmed by 5 bases and 2 bases, with 11 bases remaining between them. From germline, CDR1 is MNHEY and CDR2 SVGAGI. The CDR3 DNA follows: TGTGCCAGCAGTCTGGACTTAATCACAGATACGCAGTATTTT. It is translated as CASSLDLITDTQYF.

The gene calls are TRBV12-3 or TRBV12-4 and TRBJ2-1; possible D gene TRBD2, 7 bases. Deletions cut 6 bases from V and 6 bases from J, with 18 bases between. This CDR3 region has 15 residues. CDR3 DNA sequence: TGTGCCAGCAGCCCTCGGGGGGCTAATAGCAATGAGCAGTTCTTC. This sequence encodes CASSPRGANSNEQFF.

The CDR3: CASSLTSRERGNSYNEQFF. For the CDR3, the DNA is TGTGCCAGCAGCTTAACCTCCCGGGAGCGGGGTAACTCCTACAATGAGCAGTTCTTC. The chain employs TRBV7-3 and TRBJ2-1; 7 nucleotides agree with TRBD2. This CDR3 is 19 amino acids long. With V trimmed by 0 bases and J by 0 bases, 11 bases remained unmatched. Germline V gene sequence: CDR1 SGHTA, CDR2 FQGTGA.

This clonotype was observed a few times. The rearrangement uses TRBV7-2 and TRBJ2-7, with D unresolved. Trimming took 3 bases from V and 7 from J, leaving 10 bases between them. Germline assignment: CDR1 SGHTA and CDR2 FQGNSA. The CDR3 has 12 amino acids. CDR3 in amino acids: CASSLPLGEQYF. CDR3 nucleotide sequence: TGTGCCAGCAGCTTGCCTTTAGGGGAGCAGTACTTC. The variable domain in full, completed from reference TRBV7-2 and TRBJ2-7, reads GAGVSQSPSNKVTEKGKDVELRCDPISGHTALYWYRQSLGQGLEFLIYFQGNSAPDKSGLPSDRFSAERTGGSVSTLTIQRTQQEDSAVYLCASSLPLGEQYFGPGTRLTVT.

This clonotype came up a few times. V is TRBV5-5 and J is TRBJ1-1, with D hard to call. V lost 0 bases and J lost 2, with 5 bases in between. The CDR3 totals 13 residues. Germline V gene data show CDR1 as SGHKS and CDR2 as YYEKEE (reference sequence). CDR3 nucleotides: TGTGCCAGCAGCTTGGTGTCCAACACTGAAGCTTTCTTT. Protein: CASSLVSNTEAFF.

The rearrangement joins TRBV2 to TRBJ1-5, with D possibly being TRBD1 (5 bases). Trimming left V 8 bases short and J 0 bases short, with 8 bases between. Germline CDR1 reads SNHLY; CDR2 reads FYNNEI. The CDR3 consists of 13 residues. CDR3 nucleotides: TGTGCCAGCCAAGGGGTTAGCAATCAGCCCCAGCATTTT. This encodes CASQGVSNQPQHF. The whole variable domain, remainder taken from reference TRBV2 and TRBJ1-5, is EPEVTQTPSHQVTQMGQEVILRCVPISNHLYFYWYRQILGQKVEFLVSFYNNEISEKSEIFDDQFSVERPDGSNFTLKIRSTKLEDSAMYFCASQGVSNQPQHFGDGTRLSIL.

Concerning this clonotype itself: Germline and junction disagree at one end, which may indicate a read error. The chain is built from TRBV7-3 and TRBJ1-5, with TRBD1 as a possible D gene (5 bases). CDR1 and CDR2 from the germline V gene are SGHTA and FQGTGA. This CDR3 contains 16 residues. The CDR3 loop is CVSSLLHLGGNQPQHF. DNA for the CDR3: TGTGTCAGCAGCTTACTACACCTAGGGGGCAATCAGCCCCAGCATTTT.

This clonotype has a handful of counts. The CDR3 bases are TGTGCCAGCAGCGTCCCCGGGACGGGCGCTGCCCAGTACTTC. This codes for CASSVPGTGAAQYF. This chain joins TRBV7-9 and TRBJ2-7; either TRBD1 or TRBD2 may fit D (5 bases each). The V end lost 5 bases, the J end lost 10 bases, and 21 bases lay between the germline ends. Germline V lookup: CDR1 SEHNR, CDR2 FQNEAQ (reference sequence). The CDR3 has 14 residues.

This clonotype ranks as medium-sized. This rearrangement joins TRBV11-3 to TRBJ2-1; TRBD1 might be the D (5 bases). V was clipped by 3 bases and J by 7 bases, with 10 bases between them. This CDR3 is 13 amino acids long. Germline values: CDR1 SGHNT, CDR2 YENEEA. The CDR3 nucleotides read TGTGCCAGCAGCTTCGGGCAGGGTAATGAGCAGTTCTTC. Translation gives CASSFGQGNEQFF.

The rearrangement links TRBV6-5 to TRBJ2-6; D call uncertain. In germline, CDR1 is MNHEY, CDR2 SVGAGI. Trimming removed 5 bases from V and 0 bases from J, with 8 bases in between. The CDR3 spans 15 residues. The CDR3 sequence: CASSKWGSGANVLTF. As DNA, the CDR3 is TGTGCCAGCAGTAAATGGGGCTCTGGGGCCAACGTCCTGACTTTC.

This clonotype has only a few counts. This chain uses TRBV5-1 with TRBJ2-1, with D possibly being TRBD1 or TRBD2 (6 bases each). V gave up 4 bases and J gave up 4 bases, with 18 bases separating them. The CDR3 spans 16 residues. Germline CDR1 and CDR2: SGHRS and YFSETQ. CDR3 sequence: CASSLSGATTYNEQFF. In DNA, the CDR3 is TGCGCCAGCAGCCTCTCGGGGGCGACCACGTACAATGAGCAGTTCTTC.

This clonotype has ten or more counts. The chain couples TRBV7-8 to TRBJ2-5, with D tentatively TRBD1 (5 bases). Germline CDR1 and CDR2: SGHVS and FQNEAQ. This CDR3 has 13 amino acids. V was cut by 3 bases and J by 5 bases, with 10 bases left in between. CDR3 coding DNA: TGTGCCAGCAGCTTCTCTGGGGCTGAGACCCAGTACTTC. Residues: CASSFSGAETQYF.

This clonotype was counted only a few times. The chain couples TRBV6-1 to TRBJ1-2; D gene unclear. V was trimmed by 0 bases and J by 0 bases, leaving 8 bases between them. Germline CDR1 reads MNHNS; CDR2 reads SASEGT. This CDR3 region has 15 residues. CDR3 nucleotide sequence: TGTGCCAGCAGTGAAGCCTTAGGTACTAACTATGGCTACACCTTC. Translated, it gives CASSEALGTNYGYTF.

The rearrangement joins TRBV4-3 to TRBJ1-1; no firm D call. The V and J ends lost 4 bases and 2 bases respectively, with 17 bases between them. Germline V gene sequence: CDR1 LGHNA, CDR2 YSLEER. This CDR3 spans 16 amino acids. The CDR3 DNA follows: TGCGCCAGCAGCCCCAACCGTCGGGGAGGAAACACTGAAGCTTTCTTT. Amino acids: CASSPNRRGGNTEAFF.

Many counts were recorded for this clonotype. The chain is built from TRBV6-2 or TRBV6-3 and TRBJ1-5; TRBD1 matches 7 bases. J gave up 1 base and V 5 bases, and 8 bases lay outside the gene matches. The CDR3 spans 16 residues. Germline CDR1 is MNHEY and CDR2 is SVGEGT. CDR3 in amino acids: CASSKQGGWSNQPQHF. CDR3 in DNA: TGTGCCAGCAGTAAGCAAGGGGGCTGGAGCAATCAGCCCCAGCATTTT.

J is TRBJ2-2 and V is TRBV9, with D possibly TRBD1 on 7 matching bases. This CDR3 contains 16 residues. V was trimmed by 2 bases and J by 7 bases, leaving 18 bases between them. Germline lookup yields CDR1 SGDLS and CDR2 YYNGEE. This CDR3 reads CASSVPGQGGNGELFF. CDR3 bases: TGTGCCAGCAGCGTCCCAGGCCAGGGGGGTAACGGGGAGCTGTTTTTT.

The chain recombines TRBV19 with TRBJ1-2; no definite D call. CDR3 length: 17 amino acids. The germline V gene encodes CDR1 LNHDA and CDR2 SQIVND (reference sequence). The ends were cut back, 3 bases at V and 5 bases at J, with 22 bases in the middle. In DNA, the CDR3 is TGTGCCAGTAGTATGCCATCGGCTGACCCCAGACGATATGGCTACACCTTC. Translating it yields CASSMPSADPRRYGYTF.

This clonotype was recorded at least ten times. The gene calls are TRBV6-5 and TRBJ2-5, with D possibly TRBD2 on 5 matching bases. This CDR3 has 16 residues. From germline, CDR1 is MNHEY and CDR2 SVGAGI. With 6 bases removed from V and 2 bases from J, the gap between germline ends came to 19 bases. DNA of the CDR3: TGTGCCAGCAGCTCCCCCGGGGTTGGACTTCAAGAGACCCAGTACTTC. This sequence encodes CASSSPGVGLQETQYF.

V and J are TRBV11-2 and TRBJ2-1; D is unclear. Germline values: CDR1 SGHAT, CDR2 FQNNGV. The CDR3 covers 16 residues. The V and J ends lost 5 bases and 1 base respectively, with 15 bases between them. CDR3: CASSNYQGLSYNEQFF. As DNA, the CDR3 is TGTGCCAGCAGCAATTACCAAGGCCTGTCCTACAATGAGCAGTTCTTC.

A few counts support this clonotype. The genes are TRBV27 and TRBJ1-5; D call uncertain. V was pared by 0 bases and J by 7 bases, with 13 bases between. The CDR3 contains 15 residues. Per the germline V gene, CDR1 is MNHEY and CDR2 is SMNVEV (reference sequence). The CDR3 DNA reads TGTGCCAGCAGTTTATCCCGAGTTGCGGGGCAGCCCCAGCATTTT. Its protein is CASSLSRVAGQPQHF.

V usage is TRBV6-2 or TRBV6-3 and J usage is TRBJ1-2; D unresolved. Trimming took off 6 bases at V and 6 bases at J, with 14 bases between the two ends. The CDR3 totals 13 residues. Germline values: CDR1 MNHEY, CDR2 SVGEGT. CDR3 sequence reads: CASSDPLSHGYTF. The CDR3 coding sequence is TGTGCCAGCAGCGACCCCCTTTCTCATGGCTACACCTTC.

This clonotype was found a few times. The rearrangement links TRBV20-1 to TRBJ2-1; 9 bases align to TRBD1. The CDR3 loop spans 13 amino acids. From germline, CDR1 is DFQATT and CDR2 SNEGSKA (reference sequence). The CDR3 nucleotides read TGCAGAGCACAGGGGGCCACCTACAATGAGCAGTTCTTC. It yields the protein CRAQGATYNEQFF.

This clonotype came up a few times. V is TRBV3-1 and J is TRBJ2-7; 9 nucleotides line up with TRBD2. Germline CDR1 is LGHDT and CDR2 is YNNKEL (reference sequence). CDR3 length equals 17 residues. With 0 bases clipped from V and 0 bases from J, the junction kept 6 bases outside the gene matches. As DNA, the CDR3 is TGTGCCAGCAGCCAAGAACGGCTAGCGGGGATCTCCTACGAGCAGTACTTC. Residues: CASSQERLAGISYEQYF.

This clonotype showed up many times. The rearrangement joins TRBV10-3 to TRBJ2-3; no reliable D call. CDR3 size: 16 residues. Germline CDR1 is ENHRY and CDR2 is SYGVKD. The V end was cut by 2 bases, the J end by 1 base, with 13 bases between. The CDR3 region has the DNA TGTGCCATCAGTGAGCCGTTGGGCACAGGCACAGATACGCAGTATTTT. As protein: CAISEPLGTGTDTQYF.

This clonotype was recorded many times. V gene TRBV7-9 combines with J gene TRBJ1-3; 10 bases fit TRBD1. V was pared by 5 bases and J by 0 bases, with 7 bases of the junction left unmatched. CDR3 length equals 17 residues. The germline V gene encodes CDR1 SEHNR and CDR2 FQNEAQ (reference sequence). The chain's CDR3 is CASSPRGQGGSGNTIYF. CDR3 sequence (DNA): TGTGCCAGCAGCCCCAGAGGACAGGGGGGCTCTGGAAACACCATATATTTT.